This TCR beta chain was observed in a study of T cell responses to AZD1222 COVID-19 vaccine. Overall study findings and caveats: Spike-specific TCR breadth and depth rose after two AZD1222 doses. The donor group comprised mostly white British people and more females; the analysis possibly underestimated clonal diversity.

Germline CDR1 LGHNA, CDR2 YSLEER. CDR3 length equals 17 residues. V lost 4 bases, J lost 1 base, and 5 bases stayed unmatched. Points on this clone: The antigen remains undetermined.

Assay used: immunoSEQ multiplex PCR; TCRdb lists only in-frame clones, some missing. The table lists 65,000 to 95,000 clones, just over 90% of them singletons. Sequencing used peripheral blood, obtained on day 0 of MenACWY control vaccination. This receptor was identified in an adult in good health. This chain uses TRBV4-3 with TRBJ2-3; TRBD2 agrees at 13 bases. The CDR3 here is CASSPGTSGVGTDTQYF. CDR3 in DNA: TGCGCCAGCAGCCCCGGGACTAGCGGGGTGGGCACAGATACGCAGTATTTT.